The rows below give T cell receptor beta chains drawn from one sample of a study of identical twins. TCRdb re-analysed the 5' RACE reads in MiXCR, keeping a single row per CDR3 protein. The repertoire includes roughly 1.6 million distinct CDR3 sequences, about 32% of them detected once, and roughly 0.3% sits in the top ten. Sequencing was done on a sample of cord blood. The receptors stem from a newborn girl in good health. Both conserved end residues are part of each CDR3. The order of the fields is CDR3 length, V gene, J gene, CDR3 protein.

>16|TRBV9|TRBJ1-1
CASSVVTGRVSTEAFF
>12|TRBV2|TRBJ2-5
CASITRQETQYF
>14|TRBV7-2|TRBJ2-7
CASSVGTVQYEQYF
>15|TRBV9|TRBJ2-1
CASSVTGAGLGEQFF
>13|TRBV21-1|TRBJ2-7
CASRQQGRYEQYF
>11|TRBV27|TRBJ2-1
CASSAWGEQFF
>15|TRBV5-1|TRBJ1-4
CASSLEGRSNEKLFF
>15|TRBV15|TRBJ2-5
CATSRDGDPQETQYF
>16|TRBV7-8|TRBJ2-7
CASSISAGMTAYEQYF
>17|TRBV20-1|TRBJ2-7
CSARDPAGSGGLYEQYF
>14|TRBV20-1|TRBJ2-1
CSAIDLAGANEQFF
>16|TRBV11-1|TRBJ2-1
CASNLRAQRGNNEQFF
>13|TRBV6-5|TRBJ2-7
CASSYAAAYEQYF
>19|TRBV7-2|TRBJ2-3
CASSSLTSGRPLSTDTQYF
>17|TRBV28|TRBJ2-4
CASSSSGVKLAKNIQYF
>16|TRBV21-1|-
CASSKALAGAQETQFF
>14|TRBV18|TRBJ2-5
CASSPVGLAGEQYF
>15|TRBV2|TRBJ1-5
CASTLEGGSNQPQHF
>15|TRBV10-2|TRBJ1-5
CASSADRDSNQPQHF
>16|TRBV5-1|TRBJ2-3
CASGVYGGGYTDTQYF
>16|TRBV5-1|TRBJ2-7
CASSLALQGSDYEQYF
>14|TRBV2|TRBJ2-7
CASRRLHTSYEQYF
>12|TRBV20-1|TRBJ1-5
CSASRRDQPQHF
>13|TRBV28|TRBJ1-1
CASSLSGHTEAFF
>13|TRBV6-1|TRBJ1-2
CASRYTGSYGYTF
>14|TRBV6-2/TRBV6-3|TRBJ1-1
CASSYDGVNTEAFF
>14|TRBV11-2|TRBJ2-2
CASSALVGTGELFF
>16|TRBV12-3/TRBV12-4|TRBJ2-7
CASSYILAGVIYEQYF
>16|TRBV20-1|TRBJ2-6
CSANTVLISGANVLTF
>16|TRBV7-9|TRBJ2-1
CASSLAGQHQYNEQFF
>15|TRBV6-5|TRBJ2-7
CASSYDLAGGYEQYF
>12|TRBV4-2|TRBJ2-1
CPSRTGSNEQFF
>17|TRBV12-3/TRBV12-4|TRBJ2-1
CASSLATSGASYNEQFF
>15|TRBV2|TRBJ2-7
CARGLAGFRSYEQYF
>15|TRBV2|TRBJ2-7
CASRVLLGRSYEQYF
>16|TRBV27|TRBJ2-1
CASIPRLALDRNEQFF
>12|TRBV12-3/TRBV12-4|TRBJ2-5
CASSLSSNGQYF
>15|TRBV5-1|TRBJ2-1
CASSPRLAGMNEQFF